This T cell receptor (beta chain) originates from a study of CD8 T cells in Susac syndrome (dated by TCRdb to between 2018 and 2020). For the wider study: The study used repertoire sequencing to test whether antigen drove CD8+ T cell activation and differentiation in Susac syndrome.

Turning to this clonotype: There is no known antigen for this receptor. The input lacks base qualities; no much larger clone sits a single base away.

Summary of the overall study and its limitations: The study acknowledged that relatively few individuals were included in the TCR sequencing and HLA analysis.

RNA was extracted with the RNeasy kit and about 0.5 to 1 ug was reverse transcribed using random hexamers. TCR beta CDR3 regions were amplified with the immunoSEQ multiplex PCR assay covering 54 Vbeta and 13 Jbeta segments. PCR amplification bias was corrected by using a synthetic template baseline for primer optimization and computational correction. Regarding the original processing steps: Reads were annotated to V, D and J genes according to IMGT and were analyzed with immunoSEQ Analyzer, with only productive sequences retained. Clonality was computed as one minus Shannon entropy normalized by log2 of the number of productive unique sequences. For each patient and control, public and private clones were evaluated among the 100 most prevalent clones. A clone was defined as Susac-specific if it was absent from the healthy and MS cohorts, from some 1,100 published viral clones and from other ImmuneACCESS disease sequences. Clones were called with MiXCR by TCRdb after fastp trimmed the public reads at Q25, and only in-frame beta chains were retained. Each entry merges the rows of one CDR3 protein and shows their most common DNA and genes. TCRdb, not the authors, supplied the V and J calls. The sample table contains 90,000 to 110,000 distinct CDR3 sequences; only one count was recorded for less than 97% of them. Roughly 0.099% of the sample belongs to the ten largest clones.

Reading the germline V gene gives CDR1 KGHSH and CDR2 LQKENI. V and J are truncated by 3 bases and 4 bases respectively, leaving an intervening sequence of 7 bases. Its CDR3 holds 13 amino acids, cysteine through phenylalanine. Only the CDR3 region is kept as DNA, spanning 39 bases read in frame from base 1. Peripheral blood CD8+ and CD4+ T cells from healthy donors, Susac syndrome patients and multiple sclerosis patients were profiled using high-throughput TCR beta sequencing. The healthy donors served as controls matched for age and sex. Bulk CD8+ and CD4+ T cells were purified by magnetic negative isolation, while CD8+ TEMRA cells were enriched using FACS. Blood was drawn into EDTA tubes, processed within 24 hours, and PBMCs were isolated by density gradient centrifugation. PBMCs intended for TCR sequencing were cryopreserved in liquid nitrogen and thawed later in a water bath at 37 degrees C. A purity of at least 90% was achieved for sorted or isolated CD4+, CD8+ and CD8+ TEMRA cells.

The rearrangement combines TRBV18 with TRBJ2-1, with an unclear D gene assignment. The source material was CD4+ T cells from PBMCs. The TCR sequence derives from a human donor in good health. The CDR3 region has the sequence CASSPGVYNEQFF. The DNA reads as follows: TGTGCCAGCTCACCCGGCGTATACAATGAGCAGTTCTTC.